What follows are 24 T cell receptor beta chains derived from one specimen sequenced in a study of cytomegalovirus exposure and HLA in healthy donors. Only in-frame clones appear in the TCRdb table, and some are missing; sequencing was by immunoSEQ multiplex PCR. The sample has a few hundred thousand clones, around 87% seen once. The sequencing input was PBMCs. The origin of the receptors is a woman aged 18-29 years in good health and CMV-seronegative.

This sequence joins TRBV10-2 and TRBJ1-6; D gene unclear. Trimming took 8 bases from V and 10 from J, leaving 9 bases between them. This CDR3 has 11 residues. Germline assignment: CDR1 WSHSY and CDR2 SAAADI. The CDR3 spells CASGAGSPLHF. CDR3 sequence (DNA): TGCGCCAGCGGCGCGGGATCACCCCTCCACTTT.

V usage is TRBV19 and J usage is TRBJ1-1; possibly TRBD1 for D (6 bases). V lost 8 bases and J lost 0, with 10 bases in between. The CDR3 contains 13 residues. Germline V gene data show CDR1 as LNHDA and CDR2 as SQIVND (reference sequence). CDR3 bases: TGTGCCAGTTCGGACAGCTTGAACACTGAAGCTTTCTTT. Amino acid sequence: CASSDSLNTEAFF. Variable domain in full (rest from reference TRBV19 and TRBJ1-1): DGGITQSPKYLFRKEGQNVTLSCEQNLNHDAMYWYRQDPGQGLRLIYYSQIVNDFQKGDIAEGYSVSREKKESFPLTVTSAQKNPTAFYLCASSDSLNTEAFFGQGTRLTVV.

The chain is built from TRBV7-2 and TRBJ2-7, with 7 nucleotides matching TRBD1. Trimming cost V 5 bases and J 3 bases; bases outside gene matches: 4. Germline V lookup: CDR1 SGHTA, CDR2 FQGNSA. The CDR3 extends over 13 amino acids. This CDR3 is CASSLRDSYEQYF. The CDR3, as DNA: TGTGCCAGCAGCCTCCGGGACAGCTACGAGCAGTACTTC.

The J gene is TRBJ2-5, the V gene TRBV28; D unresolved. Germline V gene lookup returns CDR1 MDHEN and CDR2 SYDVKM. The CDR3 contains 13 residues. V was shortened by 3 bases and J by 1 base, with 6 bases between the two germline ends. The CDR3 DNA reads as TGTGCCAGCAGTTTGACACTCCAAGAGACCCAGTACTTC. This encodes CASSLTLQETQYF.

The rearrangement uses TRBV12-5 and TRBJ1-1, with 7 positions matching TRBD1. V gave up 5 bases and J gave up 7 bases; unmatched junction bases: 10. This CDR3 has 14 amino acids. The germline V gene has CDR1 LGHNT and CDR2 FRNRAP. CDR3 sequence (DNA): TGTGCTAGTGGTCCGGGACAGAAAACCCATGAAGCTTTCTTT. Its translation is CASGPGQKTHEAFF.

The chain combines TRBV2 with TRBJ1-1; D gene ambiguous. Germline values: CDR1 SNHLY, CDR2 FYNNEI. The CDR3 consists of 13 residues. V shed 3 bases and J shed 5 bases, with 10 bases lying between them. CDR3 in DNA: TGTGCCAGCAGTGACGAGGGTAGGACTGAAGCTTTCTTT. This translates into CASSDEGRTEAFF.

V usage is TRBV19 and J usage is TRBJ2-1, with TRBD2 identical over 12 bases. Germline V CDR1 and CDR2: LNHDA, SQIVND (reference sequence). This CDR3 region has 15 residues. V lost 5 bases, J lost 1 base, and 0 bases stayed unmatched. The CDR3 DNA reads TGTGCCAGTAGTCTAGCGGGGGGGTCCTACAATGAGCAGTTCTTC. Its protein product is CASSLAGGSYNEQFF.

This chain uses TRBV6-5 with TRBJ2-1, with 7 bases identical to TRBD2. The germline gives CDR1 MNHEY, CDR2 SVGAGI. V shed 0 bases, J shed 3 bases, and the junction held 2 bases outside the gene matches. This CDR3 contains 15 residues. Here the CDR3 DNA reads TGTGCCAGCAGTTACTCGGGCGGGGGCTACAATGAGCAGTTCTTC. It encodes CASSYSGGGYNEQFF.

The chain couples TRBV4-1 to TRBJ2-1; weak D call: TRBD2 (6 bases). The V end was cut by 1 base, the J end by 2 bases, with 9 bases between. CDR1 and CDR2 from the germline V gene are MGHRA and YSYEKL. The CDR3 is 15 amino acids. Here the CDR3 reads CASSQGGAAYNEQFF. CDR3 nucleotides: TGCGCCAGCAGCCAAGGCGGGGCCGCCTACAATGAGCAGTTCTTC.

This chain joins TRBV4-1 and TRBJ2-3; 7 bases map to TRBD2. The CDR3 contains 17 residues. Germline CDR1 MGHRA, CDR2 YSYEKL. With V trimmed by 0 bases and J by 1 base, 7 bases remained unmatched. The CDR3 sequence: CASSQEGAGLGTDTQYF. CDR3 bases: TGCGCCAGCAGCCAAGAAGGAGCGGGGCTGGGCACAGATACGCAGTATTTT.

V gene TRBV7-9 combines with J gene TRBJ2-7; 9 positions agree with TRBD1. CDR1 and CDR2 (germline): SEHNR, FQNEAQ (reference sequence). Germline trimming cut 7 bases from V and 5 bases from J; bases unmatched to any gene: 6. This CDR3 region has 13 residues. The CDR3 reads CASMSTGGDEQYF. The DNA of the CDR3 is TGTGCCAGCATGTCCACAGGGGGCGACGAGCAGTACTTC.

The chain couples TRBV6-5 to TRBJ2-2; D may be TRBD2 (6 bases). This CDR3 is built from 16 residues. Germline CDR1 and CDR2: MNHEY and SVGAGI. With 4 bases removed from V and 1 base from J, the gap between germline ends came to 13 bases. CDR3 loop: CASSWDSGKNTGELFF. The DNA for the CDR3 is TGTGCCAGCAGTTGGGACTCAGGGAAGAACACCGGGGAGCTGTTTTTT.

A few counts support this clone. The gene calls are TRBV6-5 and TRBJ1-5; TRBD1 matches 10 bases. The CDR3 totals 15 residues. Germline loops: CDR1 MNHEY, CDR2 SVGAGI. V lost 5 bases, J lost 6 bases, and 7 bases stayed unmatched. Written as DNA, the CDR3 is TGTGCCAGCAGTAGACAGGGGGCAAGGGGTCAGCCCCAGCATTTT. This gives the protein CASSRQGARGQPQHF.

The chain recombines TRBV7-6 with TRBJ2-3; 7 bases are shared with TRBD1. Germline lookup yields CDR1 SGHVS and CDR2 FNYEAQ. This CDR3 spans 15 amino acids. V shed 4 bases, J shed 3 bases, and the junction held 7 bases outside the gene matches. In DNA, the CDR3 is TGTGCCAGCAGCTCACAGGGGCGATGGACAGATACGCAGTATTTT. Translation gives CASSSQGRWTDTQYF.

The chain joins TRBV4-3 to TRBJ1-3, with a weak D call TRBD1 (6 bases). V was shortened by 0 bases and J by 4 bases, with 22 bases between the two germline ends. Germline V lookup: CDR1 LGHNA, CDR2 YSLEER. The CDR3 consists of 19 residues. CDR3 coding DNA: TGCGCCAGCAGCCAAGAAGGGGGGGAGCCGACCTCCACCGGAAACACCATATATTTT. Translating it yields CASSQEGGEPTSTGNTIYF.

J is TRBJ1-5 and V is TRBV2, with TRBD1 matching over 7 bases. Trimming removed 7 bases from V and 5 bases from J; junction bases left unmatched: 5. The length of the CDR3 is 13 residues. The V gene's germline CDR1 is SNHLY and CDR2 FYNNEI. The CDR3 DNA is TGTGCCAGCAACAGGGGAGTCGATCAGCCCCAGCATTTT. Translating gives CASNRGVDQPQHF. The full variable domain, completed using reference TRBV2 and TRBJ1-5, is EPEVTQTPSHQVTQMGQEVILRCVPISNHLYFYWYRQILGQKVEFLVSFYNNEISEKSEIFDDQFSVERPDGSNFTLKIRSTKLEDSAMYFCASNRGVDQPQHFGDGTRLSIL.

The chain recombines TRBV27 with TRBJ1-1, with D possibly TRBD1 on 5 matching bases. Trimming removed 3 bases from V and 0 bases from J, with 11 bases in between. The CDR3 runs 15 residues. Germline CDR1 reads MNHEY; CDR2 reads SMNVEV (reference sequence). CDR3 in DNA: TGTGCCAGCAGTTTGACTGCAGGGATGAACACTGAAGCTTTCTTT. Encoded protein: CASSLTAGMNTEAFF.

This chain links TRBV6-1 with TRBJ2-2; perhaps TRBD1 as D (7 bases). V was clipped by 7 bases and J by 4 bases, with 16 bases between them. Germline V CDR1 and CDR2: MNHNS, SASEGT. The CDR3 contains 15 residues. CDR3 residues: CASMLARGATGELFF. CDR3 bases: TGTGCCAGCATGTTGGCCAGGGGGGCCACCGGGGAGCTGTTTTTT.

V and J are TRBV14 and TRBJ1-4; possibly TRBD1 for D (5 bases). V shed 5 bases and J shed 2 bases, with 12 bases lying between them. The length of the CDR3 is 15 residues. Germline CDR1 is SGHDN and CDR2 is FVKESK. The CDR3 DNA sequence: TGTGCCAGCAGCGCACGGGGGGTGACTAATGAAAAACTGTTTTTT. This codes for CASSARGVTNEKLFF.

This chain uses TRBV28 with TRBJ2-5, with D perhaps TRBD1 (5 bases). The CDR3 is 15 amino acids. V lost 6 bases to trimming and J lost 0 bases, with 14 bases between them. Germline V CDR1 and CDR2: MDHEN, SYDVKM. CDR3 sequence: CASSRWAGNQETQYF. The CDR3 DNA is TGTGCCAGCAGCCGTTGGGCAGGGAACCAAGAGACCCAGTACTTC.

This clone was observed once. The chain has TRBV28 and TRBJ1-6, with 9 bases aligning to TRBD1. Germline V CDR1 and CDR2: MDHEN, SYDVKM. V lost 7 bases, J lost 8 bases, and 6 bases stayed unmatched. The CDR3 loop spans 14 amino acids. CDR3 sequence: CASTLQGAYSPLHF. CDR3 nucleotides: TGTGCCAGCACCCTACAGGGGGCGTATTCACCCCTCCACTTT.

V and J are TRBV5-1 and TRBJ2-2; D possibly corresponds to TRBD1 (5 bases). Trimming removed 4 bases from V and 8 bases from J, with 21 bases in between. The germline gives CDR1 SGHRS, CDR2 YFSETQ. The CDR3 consists of 16 residues. CDR3 in DNA: TGCGCCAGCAGCAAAGGACAAGCCCTATTAGAAGGGGAGCTGTTTTTT. Amino acids: CASSKGQALLEGELFF.

The CDR3 DNA is TGCGCCAGCAGCTCCCTGCTTGGGCTCTATGAGCAGTTCTTC. Amino acids: CASSSLLGLYEQFF. V and J are TRBV5-1 and TRBJ2-1, with unresolved D. Germline CDR1 and CDR2: SGHRS and YFSETQ. The CDR3 runs to 14 residues. Trimming removed 3 bases at V and 8 bases at J, with 15 bases between.

Turning to this clone: An end of the junction does not agree with germline; a read error may underlie this. The chain joins TRBV10-3 to TRBJ1-2; the match to TRBD1 covers 7 bases. CDR3 length equals 14 residues. Germline CDR1 reads ENHRY; CDR2 reads SYGVKD. CDR3 sequence: CAISESGQHLYDRF. CDR3 bases: TGTGCCATCAGTGAGTCGGGACAGCATTTGTATGACCGCTTC.